The rows below give T cell receptor beta chains drawn from one sample of a study of blood T cell repertoires in COVID-19. Some clones are missing from TCRdb's copy, which holds only in-frame ones; the method was immunoSEQ multiplex PCR. The profile shows roughly 230,000 clones, roughly 85% of them singletons. Sequencing was carried out using peripheral blood. These receptors came from a man aged 50 to 59 with COVID-19, enrolled during active disease. CDR3s include the opening cysteine and the closing phenylalanine or tryptophan. D genes are given only for firm matches. Clone size is given for some rows only: seen once, a few or many times, or a class if the clone is expanded.

d_call clone_size j_call v_call cdr3_aa cdr3_nt
. . TRBJ2-1 TRBV12-5 CASGPEGGARNEQFF TGTGCTAGTGGCCCGGAGGGGGGGGCCAGGAATGAGCAGTTCTTC
. . TRBJ2-1 TRBV6-5 CASSYTGWGENEQFF TGTGCCAGCAGTTACACCGGGTGGGGCGAGAATGAGCAGTTCTTC
. . TRBJ1-4 TRBV30 CALKVRRRDEKLFF TGTGCCTTAAAGGTACGGCGACGGGATGAAAAACTGTTTTTT
TRBD1 . TRBJ2-7 TRBV3-1/TRBV3-2 CASSPLGQGYEQYF TGTGCCAGCAGCCCTCTCGGACAGGGCTACGAGCAGTACTTC
. . TRBJ1-4 TRBV6-6 CATGIGGTNEKLFF TGTGCCACTGGCATAGGGGGAACTAATGAAAAACTGTTTTTT
. . TRBJ1-2 TRBV3-1/TRBV3-2 CASSQTGSAAIGYTF TGTGCCAGCAGCCAAACGGGGAGCGCCGCTATTGGCTACACCTTC
. . TRBJ1-5 TRBV19 CASSSWTGNQPQHF TGTGCCAGTAGTAGTTGGACAGGCAATCAGCCCCAGCATTTT
. once TRBJ2-2 TRBV7-2 CASSLIANTGELFF TGTGCCAGCAGCTTAATAGCGAACACCGGGGAGCTGTTTTTT
TRBD1 . TRBJ1-1 TRBV11-1 CASSNTGALNTEAFF TGTGCCAGCAGCAATACAGGGGCCCTGAACACTGAAGCTTTCTTT
. few TRBJ1-1 TRBV5-4 CASSLDPGWINTEAFF TGTGCCAGCAGCTTGGATCCGGGATGGATCAACACTGAAGCTTTCTTT
. once TRBJ1-2 TRBV27 CASRSGTNYGYTF TGTGCCAGCAGATCGGGGACTAACTATGGCTACACCTTC
. . TRBJ1-1 TRBV19 CASSIGGLNTEAFF TGTGCCAGTAGTATAGGAGGGTTGAACACTGAAGCTTTCTTT
TRBD1 few TRBJ1-1 TRBV28 CASSLSGQLEAFF TGTGCCAGCAGTTTATCGGGACAGCTTGAAGCTTTCTTT
TRBD2 . TRBJ2-3 TRBV5-1 CASSLVTSVDTQYF TGCGCCAGCAGCTTGGTAACTAGCGTGGATACGCAGTATTTT